These 20 T cell receptor beta chains share one sample of origin, sequenced in a study of T cells in Graves' hyperthyroidism and ophthalmopathy. RNA transcripts yielded amplified TCR beta CDR3 regions. In the first-round RT-PCR of the TCR CDR3, the HTBI primer set was used. TCRdb re-called the multiplex PCR reads with MiXCR, one entry per CDR3 protein. This table holds 650,000 to 850,000 distinct CDR3 sequences, over 15% found once. The sample taken for sequencing was blood. Every receptor here comes from a woman aged 45-65 years with Graves' hyperthyroidism that later progressed to Graves' ophthalmopathy.

This clonotype was counted a few times. The rearrangement joins TRBV6-5 to TRBJ1-5; unclear D gene. This CDR3 is 14 amino acids long. Trimming took 3 bases from V and 0 from J, leaving 6 bases between them. CDR1 MNHEY and CDR2 SVGAGI come from the germline V gene. CDR3 sequence: CASSYGHSNQPQHF. CDR3 sequence (DNA): TGTGCCAGCAGTTATGGGCATAGCAATCAGCCCCAGCATTTT.

In this sample, this clonotype turned up many times. This sequence joins TRBV12-3 or TRBV12-4 and TRBJ1-1, with D possibly matching TRBD1 (5 bases). CDR3 length: 14 amino acids. Between the trimmed V and J ends, which lost 2 bases and 4 bases, there was a span of 11 bases. CDR3 sequence (DNA): TGTGCCAGCAGTTTAATCGAGGGGCCCACTGAAGCTTTCTTT. This codes for CASSLIEGPTEAFF.

This clonotype was observed at least ten times. The V gene is TRBV6-2 or TRBV6-3, the J gene TRBJ1-2, with unresolved D. The CDR3 consists of 12 residues. The ends were cut back, 2 bases at V and 5 bases at J, with 6 bases in the middle. In germline, CDR1 is MNHEY, CDR2 SVGEGT. The CDR3 reads CASSYGDYGYTF. Here the CDR3 DNA reads TGTGCCAGCAGTTACGGAGATTATGGCTACACCTTC.

The chain is built from TRBV7-2 and TRBJ2-7; D might be TRBD1 (6 bases). The CDR3 covers 16 residues. Per the germline V gene, CDR1 is SGHTA and CDR2 is FQGNSA. With 5 bases removed from V and 2 bases from J, the gap between germline ends came to 19 bases. The CDR3, as DNA: TGTGCCAGCAGCCGAACAGGACAGAGTCGCCCCTACGAGCAGTACTTC. It specifies CASSRTGQSRPYEQYF.

This clonotype was counted ten times or more. It is unclear where the CDR3 begins or ends on the DNA, so no DNA is shown, and the CDR3 is as TCRdb lists it. V gene TRBV3-1 combines with J gene TRBJ2-1; the tabulated D call, TRBD2, remains unverified against the DNA. Ends included, the CDR3 has 20 residues. From germline, CDR1 is LGHDT and CDR2 YNNKEL (reference sequence). The CDR3 protein is CASSQVLRAGSALSNNEQFF.

This clonotype appeared a few times. This chain's CDR3 is CASSSAGPQKLFF. The CDR3 bases are TGTGCCAGCAGCTCCGCCGGACCCCAAAAACTGTTTTTT. The V and J genes are TRBV11-2 and TRBJ1-4; D not resolved. The CDR3 is made up of 13 amino acids. Germline CDR1 and CDR2: SGHAT and FQNNGV. V was trimmed by 4 bases and J by 9 bases, leaving 12 bases between them.

The table lists this clonotype with a few counts. The V call is TRBV7-9, the J call TRBJ2-7, with D possibly matching TRBD1 (6 bases). Germline lookup yields CDR1 SEHNR and CDR2 FQNEAQ (reference sequence). CDR3 size: 14 residues. Trimming left V 5 bases short and J 0 bases short, with 11 bases between. In DNA, the CDR3 is TGTGCCAGCAGCCCCCGGGACAACTCCTACGAGCAGTACTTC. Protein: CASSPRDNSYEQYF.

CDR3 residues: CATRDGGAEAFF. In DNA, the CDR3 is TGTGCCACCAGGGACGGCGGTGCTGAAGCTTTCTTT. The chain has TRBV24-1 and TRBJ1-1; D is undetermined. V lost 7 bases and J lost 6, with 11 bases in between. The CDR3 runs to 12 residues. The germline gives CDR1 KGHDR, CDR2 SFDVKD.

In its sample, this clonotype was seen many times. This chain links TRBV20-1 with TRBJ2-3, with TRBD2 matching 8 bases. The CDR3 loop spans 15 amino acids. The germline gives CDR1 DFQATT, CDR2 SNEGSKA (reference sequence). The V gene end was trimmed by 5 bases and the J gene end by 0 bases; junction bases not matched to a gene: 7. CDR3 sequence reads: CSASRGGPSTDTQYF. CDR3 sequence (DNA): TGCAGTGCTTCCCGGGGGGGCCCTAGCACAGATACGCAGTATTTT.

This chain links TRBV27 with TRBJ2-3, with 7 bases fitting TRBD2. V trimming: 2 bases; J trimming: 2 bases; junction bases outside the gene matches: 7. CDR1 and CDR2 (germline): MNHEY, SMNVEV (reference sequence). This CDR3 contains 16 residues. The CDR3 DNA follows: TGTGCCAGCAGTTTACGCCCTAGCGGAGACACAGATACGCAGTATTTT. This gives the protein CASSLRPSGDTDTQYF.

This clonotype was recorded at least ten times. The chain uses TRBV3-1 and TRBJ1-2, with 7 positions matching TRBD1. Trimming took 5 bases from V and 1 from J; bases not matched to a gene: 13. The CDR3 contains 17 residues. Germline CDR1 and CDR2: LGHDT and YNNKEL (reference sequence). CDR3 in amino acids: CASSDFRDRGDNYGYTF. Written as DNA, the CDR3 is TGTGCCAGCAGCGATTTCCGGGACAGAGGAGATAACTATGGCTACACCTTC.

In this sample, this clonotype turned up many times. This chain uses TRBV12-3 or TRBV12-4 with TRBJ1-1, with 7 bases aligning to TRBD1. V dropped 6 bases and J dropped 0; count of bases not matched to a gene: 10. The CDR3 consists of 16 residues. This chain's CDR3 is CASRWDSEGMNTEAFF. Here the CDR3 DNA reads TGTGCCAGCAGGTGGGACAGCGAGGGGATGAACACTGAAGCTTTCTTT.

This clonotype was observed a few times. This chain uses TRBV5-8 with TRBJ1-1, with D unclear. Germline CDR1 SGHTS, CDR2 YDEGEE. This CDR3 region has 14 residues. The V end lost 1 base, the J end lost 1 base, and 8 bases lay between the germline ends. The CDR3 loop is CASSLPYGNTEAFF. CDR3 in DNA: TGTGCCAGCAGCTTGCCCTACGGGAACACTGAAGCTTTCTTT.

This clonotype was seen a few times. The chain uses TRBV6-2 or TRBV6-3 and TRBJ2-1, with 13 bases that match TRBD2. The CDR3 totals 14 residues. Losses at the gene ends were 7 bases for V and 4 bases for J; bases not matched to a gene: 1. Germline lookup yields CDR1 MNHEY and CDR2 SVGEGT. The CDR3 sequence: CASTTSGGYNEQFF. CDR3 DNA: TGTGCCAGCACGACTAGCGGGGGGTACAATGAGCAGTTCTTC.

This clonotype was recorded a few times. The chain carries TRBV20-1 and TRBJ2-1; D ambiguous. V was pared by 2 bases and J by 0 bases, with 5 bases between. CDR1 DFQATT and CDR2 SNEGSKA come from the germline V gene (reference sequence). This CDR3 is 13 amino acids long. CDR3 sequence reads: CSARQPSYNEQFF. CDR3 DNA: TGCAGTGCTAGACAGCCCTCCTACAATGAGCAGTTCTTC.

The rearrangement uses TRBV7-2 and TRBJ2-3; D unclear. Looked up from germline, CDR1 is SGHTA and CDR2 is FQGNSA. Trimming took 2 bases from V and 1 from J, leaving 16 bases between them. The CDR3 runs to 17 residues. This chain's CDR3 is CASSLPGNAPGTDTQYF. The DNA of the CDR3 is TGTGCCAGCAGCTTACCCGGAAACGCCCCCGGCACAGATACGCAGTATTTT. Looking up the rest from reference TRBV7-2 and TRBJ2-3 gives the full variable domain: GAGVSQSPSNKVTEKGKDVELRCDPISGHTALYWYRQSLGQGLEFLIYFQGNSAPDKSGLPSDRFSAERTGGSVSTLTIQRTQQEDSAVYLCASSLPGNAPGTDTQYFGPGTRLTVL.

The chain links TRBV9 to TRBJ1-6; D remains ambiguous. CDR1 and CDR2 (germline): SGDLS, YYNGEE. This CDR3 contains 15 residues. Trimming removed 4 bases from V and 5 bases from J, with 13 bases in between. The CDR3 DNA reads as TGTGCCAGCAGCCCCCGGACGGAAAATAATTCACCCCTCCACTTT. The encoded protein is CASSPRTENNSPLHF.

This clonotype was counted only a few times. J is TRBJ1-1 and V is TRBV6-1, with 7 bases aligning to TRBD1. This CDR3 has 13 amino acids. The ends lost 10 bases at V and 3 bases at J; junction bases unmatched: 8. Looked up from germline, CDR1 is MNHNS and CDR2 is SASEGT. CDR3 region: CATYRGVYTEAFF. CDR3 DNA: TGTGCCACGTACAGGGGAGTTTACACTGAAGCTTTCTTT.

This clonotype has just one count. A read error may explain this, as a much larger clone is one base away. This sequence joins TRBV7-9 and TRBJ2-2; D may be TRBD1 or TRBD2 (6 bases each). This CDR3 contains 15 residues. The germline CDR1 and CDR2 sequences are SEHNR and FQNEAQ (reference sequence). The DNA for the CDR3 is TGTGCCAGCAGAAAGGGGGAGACGTACACCGGGGGGCTGTTTTTT. This encodes CASRKGETYTGGLFF.

This clonotype has a count of ten or more. The chain has TRBV5-4 and TRBJ1-1; no reliable D call. The CDR3 length is 12 residues. CDR1 is SGHNT and CDR2 is YYREEE in the germline V gene (reference sequence). Trimming cost V 1 base and J 7 bases, with 8 bases left between them. The CDR3 DNA reads as TGTGCCAGCAGCTTGCGGCAGCATGAAGCTTTCTTT. Protein product: CASSLRQHEAFF.